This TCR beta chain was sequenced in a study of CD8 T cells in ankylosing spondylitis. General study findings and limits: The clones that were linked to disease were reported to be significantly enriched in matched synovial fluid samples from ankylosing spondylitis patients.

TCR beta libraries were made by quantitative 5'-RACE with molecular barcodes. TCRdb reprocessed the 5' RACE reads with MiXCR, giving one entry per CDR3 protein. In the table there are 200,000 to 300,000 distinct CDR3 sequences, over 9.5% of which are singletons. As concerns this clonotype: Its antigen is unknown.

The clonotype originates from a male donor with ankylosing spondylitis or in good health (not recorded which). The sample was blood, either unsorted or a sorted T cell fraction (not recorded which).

The CDR3 nucleotides read TGTGCCAGCAGCCCAGACAGGCGGTCTAATGAAAAACTGTTTTTT. Protein sequence: CASSPDRRSNEKLFF. V and J are TRBV7-9 and TRBJ1-4, with D maybe TRBD1 (6 bases). The CDR3 runs to 15 residues. V shed 5 bases and J shed 3 bases, with 13 bases lying between them. Looked up from germline, CDR1 is SEHNR and CDR2 is FQNEAQ (reference sequence).